This T cell receptor (beta chain) comes out of a study of vaccination and CD4 T cells after COVID-19. Points from the study as a whole: Looking at convalescent patients, 304 of their 307 vaccine-specific clones were spike mono-reactive.

An Oncomine TCR Beta short-read assay was used to sequence the DNA from cultured CD4+ T cells. Investigators obtained genomic DNA by extraction from cultured CD4+ T cells. TCRdb redid the calling of the PCR reads with MiXCR, one entry per CDR3 protein. The repertoire holds 15,000 to 20,000 distinct CDR3 sequences, with about 32% as singletons. The germline V gene encodes CDR1 LNHDA and CDR2 SQIVND (reference sequence). This CDR3 has 13 amino acids. The V end was cut by 6 bases, the J end by 4 bases, with 10 bases between. In this sample, this clonotype turned up once. Antigen unknown. Treatment noted: roughly 10-day PBMC culture with coronavirus spike peptide pools or control peptides (ViraFEST assay). ViraFEST stimulated the growth of antigen-specific T cells using peptide pools and subsequently profiled their TCRs by sequencing. In this cohort, PCR tests turned positive between March and December 2020, predating US Alpha, Beta and Delta variants.

The genes are TRBV19 and TRBJ2-1; no definite D call. The material sequenced was cultured CD4+ T cells from blood. The sequence derives from a human donor with COVID-19. The CDR3: CASSSSPYNEQFF. As DNA, the CDR3 is TGTGCCAGTAGCTCCAGTCCTTACAATGAGCAGTTCTTC.